This T cell receptor beta chain comes out of a study of identical twins. TCRdb re-analysed the 5' RACE reads in MiXCR, keeping a single row per CDR3 protein. The table has 640,000 or so distinct CDR3 sequences, 5.5% to 6.5% seen once. This clonotype was detected many times. Its matching antigen is unknown. Findings and limits, study-wide: Abundant beta clonotypes from cord blood bore fewer insertions; memory repertoires lacked this pattern. Potential partial confounding of zero-insertion analyses by invariant MAIT and iNKT cells was noted.

The sequence came from a man aged 18-30 years in good health. The source material was naive T cells sorted from blood.

CDR3 protein: CSARRGLAVHEQYF. CDR3 coding DNA: TGCAGTGCCCGGAGGGGACTAGCGGTCCACGAGCAGTACTTC. The chain is built from TRBV20-1 and TRBJ2-7; TRBD2 matches at 11 bases. Germline trimming cut 6 bases from V and 5 bases from J; bases unmatched to any gene: 9. The germline V gene encodes CDR1 DFQATT and CDR2 SNEGSKA (reference sequence). This CDR3 region has 14 residues.